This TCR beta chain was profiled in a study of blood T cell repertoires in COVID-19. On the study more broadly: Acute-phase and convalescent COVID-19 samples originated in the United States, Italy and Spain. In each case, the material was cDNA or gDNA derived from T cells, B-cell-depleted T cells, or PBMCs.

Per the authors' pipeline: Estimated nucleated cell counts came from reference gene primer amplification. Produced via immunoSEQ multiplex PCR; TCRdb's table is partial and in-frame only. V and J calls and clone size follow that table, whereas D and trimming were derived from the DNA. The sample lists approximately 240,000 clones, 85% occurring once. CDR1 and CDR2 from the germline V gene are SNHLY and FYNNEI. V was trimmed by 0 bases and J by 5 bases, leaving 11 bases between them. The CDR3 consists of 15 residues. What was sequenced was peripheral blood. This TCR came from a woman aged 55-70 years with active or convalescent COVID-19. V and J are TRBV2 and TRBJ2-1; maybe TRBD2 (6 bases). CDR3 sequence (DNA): TGTGCCAGCAGTGAAGCCCAGGGACTGAACAATGAGCAGTTCTTC. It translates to CASSEAQGLNNEQFF.